This TCR beta chain is from a study of shared clonotypes between healthy human individuals. Turning to the study itself: Two women and three men aged 18 to 49 made up the donors.

For this clone: Its specificity is not known.

Deep-level settings were used for running the assay. Clones were read by immunoSEQ multiplex PCR, and TCRdb kept only the in-frame ones, dropping some. The table includes about 380,000 clones, approximately 97% detected once. Findings of the study overall: Relative to clonotypes present in all four donors, those not shared had lower generation probabilities. Clonotype sharing across donors was expected to vary with sequencing depth.

Germline V gene data show CDR1 as SGDLS and CDR2 as YYNGEE. CDR3 length: 15 amino acids. Trimming removed 2 bases at V and 4 bases at J, with 15 bases between. The genes are TRBV9 and TRBJ2-5, with D perhaps TRBD2 (5 bases). The receptor comes from a man aged 30 to 39 in good health. The sequencing input was memory CD8+ T cells sorted from blood. Subset indicated: CD45RO+ cells pooled with CCR7-negative TemRA cells. CDR3: CASSVDYVEGETQYF. Written as DNA, the CDR3 is TGTGCCAGCAGCGTCGACTACGTAGAGGGAGAGACCCAGTACTTC.